The present T cell receptor (beta chain) was sequenced within a study of T-cell memory formation after mild COVID-19. Study as a whole: TCR clusters mostly belonged to single donors. General study findings and limits: Clones shrinking between day 15 and 85 showed a balanced CD4/CD8 split, and those that grew later tilted toward CD4+. Largely, contracting CD4+ clones fell within CM and EM, and contracting CD8+ clones within EMRA.

This clonotype showed up many times. No antigen is known for it. The germline gives CDR1 SGDLS, CDR2 YYNGEE. The CDR3 has 16 amino acids. The V and J ends lost 2 bases and 0 bases, in that order; junction bases with no gene match: 4. UMIs and sample barcodes were carried by the TCR alpha and TCR beta cDNA libraries that 5'RACE produced using constant-segment primers. A single record per CDR3 protein comes from TCRdb applying MiXCR to the 5' RACE reads. The sample shows about 430,000 distinct CDR3 sequences, 15% to 20% of them seen only once. This sequence joins TRBV9 and TRBJ1-3; 8 bases line up with TRBD1. Sequencing was carried out using PBMCs or a T cell subset sorted from them (not recorded which). The receptor was isolated from a man aged 18-30 years who had mild COVID-19 (a few samples of this study predate the infection). Cell type and time point are not known. The CDR3 loop reads CASSVGTGPSGNTIYF. CDR3 sequence (DNA): TGTGCCAGCAGCGTGGGGACAGGACCCTCTGGAAACACCATATATTTT.